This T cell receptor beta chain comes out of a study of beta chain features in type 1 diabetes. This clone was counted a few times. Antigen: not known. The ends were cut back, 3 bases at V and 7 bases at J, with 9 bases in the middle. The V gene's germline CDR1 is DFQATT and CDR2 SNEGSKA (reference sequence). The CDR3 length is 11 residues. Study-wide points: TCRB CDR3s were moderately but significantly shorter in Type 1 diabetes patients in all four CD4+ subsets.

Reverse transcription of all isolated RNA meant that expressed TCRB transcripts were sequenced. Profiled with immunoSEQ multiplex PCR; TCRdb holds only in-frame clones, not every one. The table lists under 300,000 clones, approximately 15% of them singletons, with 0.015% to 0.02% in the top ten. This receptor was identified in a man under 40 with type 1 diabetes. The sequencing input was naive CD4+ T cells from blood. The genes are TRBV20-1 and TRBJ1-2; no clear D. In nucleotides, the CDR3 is TGCAGTGCTAGTGGGCAGCTTGGCTACACCTTC. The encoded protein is CSASGQLGYTF.